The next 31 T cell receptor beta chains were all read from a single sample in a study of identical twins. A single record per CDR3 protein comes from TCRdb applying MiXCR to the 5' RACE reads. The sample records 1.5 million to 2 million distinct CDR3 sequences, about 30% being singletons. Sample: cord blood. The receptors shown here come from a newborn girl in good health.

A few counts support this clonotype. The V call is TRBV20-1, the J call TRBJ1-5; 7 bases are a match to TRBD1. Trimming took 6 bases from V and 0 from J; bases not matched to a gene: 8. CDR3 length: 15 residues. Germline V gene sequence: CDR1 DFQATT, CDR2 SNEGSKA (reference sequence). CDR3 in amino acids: CSARDSEVSNQPQHF. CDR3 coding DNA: TGCAGTGCGAGGGACAGCGAAGTTAGCAATCAGCCCCAGCATTTT.

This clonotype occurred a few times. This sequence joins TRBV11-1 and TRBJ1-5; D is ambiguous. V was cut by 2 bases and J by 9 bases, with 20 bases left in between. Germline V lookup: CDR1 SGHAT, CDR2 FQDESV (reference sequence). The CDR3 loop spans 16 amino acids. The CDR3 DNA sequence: TGTGCCAGCAGCTTAAGTTCCGGGCTACAATATCGGCCCCAGCATTTT. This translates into CASSLSSGLQYRPQHF.

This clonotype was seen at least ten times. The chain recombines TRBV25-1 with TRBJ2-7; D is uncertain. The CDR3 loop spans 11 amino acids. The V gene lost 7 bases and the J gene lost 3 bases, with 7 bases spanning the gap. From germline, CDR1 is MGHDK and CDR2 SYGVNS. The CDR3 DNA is TGTGCCAGCACGGCAGGCTACGAGCAGTACTTC. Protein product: CASTAGYEQYF.

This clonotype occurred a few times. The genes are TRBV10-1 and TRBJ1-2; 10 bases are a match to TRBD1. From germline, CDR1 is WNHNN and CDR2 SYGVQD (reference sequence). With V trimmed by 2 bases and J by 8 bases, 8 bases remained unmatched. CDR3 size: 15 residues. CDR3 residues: CASSELTGGGGGYTF. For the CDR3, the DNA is TGCGCCAGCAGTGAGCTGACAGGGGGCGGCGGAGGCTACACCTTC.

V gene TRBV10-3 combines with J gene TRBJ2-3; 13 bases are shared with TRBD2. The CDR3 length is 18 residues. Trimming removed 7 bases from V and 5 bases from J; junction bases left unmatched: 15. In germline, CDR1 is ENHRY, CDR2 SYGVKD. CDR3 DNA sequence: TGTGCCATCACCGAGGGGAGGACTAGCGGGAGTCTAGGAGATACGCAGTATTTT. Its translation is CAITEGRTSGSLGDTQYF.

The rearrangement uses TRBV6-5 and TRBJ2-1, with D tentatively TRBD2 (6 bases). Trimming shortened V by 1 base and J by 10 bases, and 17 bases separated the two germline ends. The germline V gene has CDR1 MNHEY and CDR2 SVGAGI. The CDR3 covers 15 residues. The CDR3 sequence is CASSYLGTGLQEQFF. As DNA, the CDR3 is TGTGCCAGCAGTTACTTGGGGACTGGCTTACAGGAGCAGTTCTTC.

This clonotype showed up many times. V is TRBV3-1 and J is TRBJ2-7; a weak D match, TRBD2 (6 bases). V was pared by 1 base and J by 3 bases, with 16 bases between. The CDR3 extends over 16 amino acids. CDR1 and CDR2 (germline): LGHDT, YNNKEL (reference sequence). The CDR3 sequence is CASSQGGEVYYYEQYF. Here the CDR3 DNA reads TGTGCCAGCAGCCAAGGGGGGGAAGTCTACTACTACGAGCAGTACTTC.

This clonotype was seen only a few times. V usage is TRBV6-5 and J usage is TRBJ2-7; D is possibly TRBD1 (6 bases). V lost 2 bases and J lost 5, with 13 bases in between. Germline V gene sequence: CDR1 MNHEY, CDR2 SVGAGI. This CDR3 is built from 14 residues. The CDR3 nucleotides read TGTGCCAGCAGTTACAACAGGGTGGGACACGAGCAGTACTTC. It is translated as CASSYNRVGHEQYF.

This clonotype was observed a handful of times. CDR3 DNA sequence: TGTGCCAGCAGTCAGGACAGGGGAGTATTGTACAATGAGCAGTACTTC. Protein sequence: CASSQDRGVLYNEQYF. The chain joins TRBV12-3 or TRBV12-4 to TRBJ2-7; 9 nucleotides agree with TRBD1. This CDR3 region has 16 residues. Trimming took 5 bases from V and 7 from J; bases not matched to a gene: 15.

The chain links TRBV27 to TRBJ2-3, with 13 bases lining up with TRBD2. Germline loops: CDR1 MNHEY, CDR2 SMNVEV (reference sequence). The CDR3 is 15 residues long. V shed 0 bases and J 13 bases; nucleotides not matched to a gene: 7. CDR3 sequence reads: CASSLSGTSGAPKYF. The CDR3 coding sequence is TGTGCCAGCAGTTTATCTGGGACTAGCGGGGCCCCGAAGTATTTT.

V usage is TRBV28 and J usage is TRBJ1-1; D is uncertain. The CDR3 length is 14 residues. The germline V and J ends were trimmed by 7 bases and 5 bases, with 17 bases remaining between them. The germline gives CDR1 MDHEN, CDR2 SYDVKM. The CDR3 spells CASTLGWLGTEAFF. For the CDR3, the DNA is TGTGCCAGCACCCTGGGTTGGCTGGGGACTGAAGCTTTCTTT.

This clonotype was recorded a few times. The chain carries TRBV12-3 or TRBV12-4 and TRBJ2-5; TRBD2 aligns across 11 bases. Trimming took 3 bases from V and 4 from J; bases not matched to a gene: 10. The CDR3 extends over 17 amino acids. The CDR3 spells CASSFAGSGGAVETQYF. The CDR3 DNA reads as TGTGCCAGCAGTTTCGCCGGTAGCGGGGGGGCTGTAGAGACCCAGTACTTC.

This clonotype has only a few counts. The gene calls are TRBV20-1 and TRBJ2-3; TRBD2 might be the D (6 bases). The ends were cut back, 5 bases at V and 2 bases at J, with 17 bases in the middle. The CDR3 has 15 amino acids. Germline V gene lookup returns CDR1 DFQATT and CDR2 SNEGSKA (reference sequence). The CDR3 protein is CSAGGRDGITDTQYF. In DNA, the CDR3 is TGCAGTGCTGGCGGGCGGGACGGTATCACAGATACGCAGTATTTT.

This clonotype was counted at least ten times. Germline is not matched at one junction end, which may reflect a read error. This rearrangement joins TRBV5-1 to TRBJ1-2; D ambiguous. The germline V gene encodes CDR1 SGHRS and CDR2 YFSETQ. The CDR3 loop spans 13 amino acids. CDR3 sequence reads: CASSLENNYGYTF. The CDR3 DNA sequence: TGTGCCAGCAGCTTAGAAAATAACTATGGCTACACCTTC.

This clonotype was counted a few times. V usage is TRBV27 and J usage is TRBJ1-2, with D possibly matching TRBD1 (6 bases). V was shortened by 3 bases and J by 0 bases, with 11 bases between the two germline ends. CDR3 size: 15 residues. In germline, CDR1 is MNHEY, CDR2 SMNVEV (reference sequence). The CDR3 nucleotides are TGTGCCAGCAGTTTCCGGACAGCTGCTAACTATGGCTACACCTTC. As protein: CASSFRTAANYGYTF.

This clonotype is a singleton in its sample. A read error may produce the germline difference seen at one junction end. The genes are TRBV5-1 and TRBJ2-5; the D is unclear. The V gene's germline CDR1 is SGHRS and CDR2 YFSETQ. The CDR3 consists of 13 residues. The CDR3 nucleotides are TGCGCCAGCAGCTTGCGGTACCAAGAGACCCAGAACTTC. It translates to CASSLRYQETQNF.

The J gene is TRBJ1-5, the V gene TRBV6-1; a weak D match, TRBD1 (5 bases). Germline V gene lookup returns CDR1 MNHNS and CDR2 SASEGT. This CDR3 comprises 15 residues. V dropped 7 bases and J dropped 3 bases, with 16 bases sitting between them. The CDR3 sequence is CASTPVGRINQPQHF. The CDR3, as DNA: TGTGCCAGCACCCCGGTGGGACGGATCAATCAGCCCCAGCATTTT.

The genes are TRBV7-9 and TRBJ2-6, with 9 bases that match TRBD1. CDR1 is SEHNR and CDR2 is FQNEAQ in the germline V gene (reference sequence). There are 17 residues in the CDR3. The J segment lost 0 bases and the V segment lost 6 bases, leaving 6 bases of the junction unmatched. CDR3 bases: TGTGCCAGCAGGCGGGACAGGGTAACCTCTGGGGCCAACGTCCTGACTTTC. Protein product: CASRRDRVTSGANVLTF. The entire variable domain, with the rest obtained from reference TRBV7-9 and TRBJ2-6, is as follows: DTGVSQNPRHKITKRGQNVTFRCDPISEHNRLYWYRQTLGQGPEFLTYFQNEAQLEKSRLLSDRFSAERPKGSFSTLEIQRTEQGDSAMYLCASRRDRVTSGANVLTFGAGSRLTVL.

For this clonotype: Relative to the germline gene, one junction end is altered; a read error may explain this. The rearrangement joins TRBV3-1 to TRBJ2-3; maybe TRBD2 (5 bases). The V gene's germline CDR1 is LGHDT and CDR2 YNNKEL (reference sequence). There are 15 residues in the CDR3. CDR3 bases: TGTGCCGGCAGCCAGTCGGGGAAGGTCACAGATACGCAGTATTTT. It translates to CAGSQSGKVTDTQYF.

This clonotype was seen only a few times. This chain's CDR3 is CAIKPGTEMNTEAFF. The CDR3, as DNA: TGTGCCATCAAGCCCGGGACAGAGATGAACACTGAAGCTTTCTTT. The chain uses TRBV10-3 and TRBJ1-1, with 7 positions matching TRBD1. The CDR3 has 15 residues. J was trimmed by 0 bases and V by 7 bases; bases with no gene match: 8. Germline CDR1 is ENHRY and CDR2 is SYGVKD.

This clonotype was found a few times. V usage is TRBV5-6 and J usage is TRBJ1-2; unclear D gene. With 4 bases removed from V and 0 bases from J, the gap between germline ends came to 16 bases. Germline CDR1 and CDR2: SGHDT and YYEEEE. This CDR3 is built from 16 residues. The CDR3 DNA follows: TGTGCCAGCAGCCTAGGACCCAACCTACCTAACTATGGCTACACCTTC. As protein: CASSLGPNLPNYGYTF. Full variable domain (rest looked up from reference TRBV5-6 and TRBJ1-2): DAGVTQSPTHLIKTRGQQVTLRCSPKSGHDTVSWYQQALGQGPQFIFQYYEEEERQRGNFPDRFSGHQFPNYSSELNVNALLLGDSALYLCASSLGPNLPNYGYTFGSGTRLTVV.

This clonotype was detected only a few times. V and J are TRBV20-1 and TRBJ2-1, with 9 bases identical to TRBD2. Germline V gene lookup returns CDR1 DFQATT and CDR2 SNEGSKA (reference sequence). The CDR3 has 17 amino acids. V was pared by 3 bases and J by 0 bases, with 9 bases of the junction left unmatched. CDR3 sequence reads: CSASRLAGLSSYNEQFF. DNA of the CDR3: TGCAGTGCTAGTCGCCTAGCGGGACTATCCTCCTACAATGAGCAGTTCTTC.

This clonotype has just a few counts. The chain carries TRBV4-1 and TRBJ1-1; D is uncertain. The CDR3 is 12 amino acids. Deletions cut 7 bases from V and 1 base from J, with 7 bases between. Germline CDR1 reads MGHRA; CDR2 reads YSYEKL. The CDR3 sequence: CASKGGNTEAFF. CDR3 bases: TGCGCCAGCAAGGGAGGGAACACTGAAGCTTTCTTT.

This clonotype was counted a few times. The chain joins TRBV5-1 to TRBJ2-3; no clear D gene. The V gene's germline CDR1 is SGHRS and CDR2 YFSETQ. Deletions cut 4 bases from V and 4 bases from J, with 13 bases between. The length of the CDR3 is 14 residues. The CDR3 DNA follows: TGCGCCAGCAGCCCCCAGGTGGGTCCAGATACGCAGTATTTT. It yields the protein CASSPQVGPDTQYF.

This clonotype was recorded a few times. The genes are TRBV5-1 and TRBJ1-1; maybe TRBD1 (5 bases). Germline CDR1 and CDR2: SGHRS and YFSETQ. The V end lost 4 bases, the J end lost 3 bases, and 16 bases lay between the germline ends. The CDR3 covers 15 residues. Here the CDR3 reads CASSTRTPGDTEAFF. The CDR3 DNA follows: TGCGCCAGCAGCACACGGACACCGGGGGACACTGAAGCTTTCTTT.

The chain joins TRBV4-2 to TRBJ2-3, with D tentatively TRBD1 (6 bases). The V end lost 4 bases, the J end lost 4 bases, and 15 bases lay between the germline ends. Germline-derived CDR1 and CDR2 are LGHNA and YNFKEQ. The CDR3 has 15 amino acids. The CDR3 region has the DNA TGTGCCAGCAGCCCCGCCTGGCAGGGGCCAGATACGCAGTATTTT. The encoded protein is CASSPAWQGPDTQYF.

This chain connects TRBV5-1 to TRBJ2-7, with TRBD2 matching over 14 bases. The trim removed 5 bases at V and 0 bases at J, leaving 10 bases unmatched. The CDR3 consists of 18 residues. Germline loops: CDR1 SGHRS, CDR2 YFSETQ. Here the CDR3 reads CASRLGLAGGRSSYEQYF. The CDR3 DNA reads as TGCGCCAGCAGACTTGGACTAGCGGGAGGAAGGAGCTCCTACGAGCAGTACTTC.

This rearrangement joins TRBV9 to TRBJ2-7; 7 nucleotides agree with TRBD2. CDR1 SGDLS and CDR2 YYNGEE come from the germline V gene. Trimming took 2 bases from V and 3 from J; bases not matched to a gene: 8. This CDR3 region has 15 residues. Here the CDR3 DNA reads TGTGCCAGCAGCGTGGGACTATCCGCGGGCTACGAGCAGTACTTC. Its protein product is CASSVGLSAGYEQYF.

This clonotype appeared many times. The CDR3 region is CSVGGLTKNIQYF. CDR3 nucleotides: TGCAGCGTCGGGGGCCTAACCAAAAACATTCAGTACTTC. The chain is built from TRBV29-1 and TRBJ2-4; either TRBD1 or TRBD2 may supply D (6 bases each). Deletions cut 6 bases from V and 2 bases from J, with 11 bases between. CDR1 and CDR2 from the germline V gene are SQVTM and ANQGSEA. The CDR3 is made up of 13 amino acids.

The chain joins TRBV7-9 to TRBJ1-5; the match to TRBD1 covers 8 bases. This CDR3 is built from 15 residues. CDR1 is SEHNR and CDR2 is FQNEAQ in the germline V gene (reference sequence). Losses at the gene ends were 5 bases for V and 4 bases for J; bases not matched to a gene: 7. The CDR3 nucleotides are TGTGCCAGCAGCGCGGACAGGGTCGGAAATCAGCCCCAGCATTTT. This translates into CASSADRVGNQPQHF.

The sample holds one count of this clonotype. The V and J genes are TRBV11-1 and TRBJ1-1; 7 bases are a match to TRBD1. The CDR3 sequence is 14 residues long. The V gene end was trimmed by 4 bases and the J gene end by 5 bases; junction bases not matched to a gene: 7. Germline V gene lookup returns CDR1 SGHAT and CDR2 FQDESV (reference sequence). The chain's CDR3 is CASSSLTGQTEAFF. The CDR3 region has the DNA TGTGCCAGCAGCTCTTTGACAGGGCAGACTGAAGCTTTCTTT.